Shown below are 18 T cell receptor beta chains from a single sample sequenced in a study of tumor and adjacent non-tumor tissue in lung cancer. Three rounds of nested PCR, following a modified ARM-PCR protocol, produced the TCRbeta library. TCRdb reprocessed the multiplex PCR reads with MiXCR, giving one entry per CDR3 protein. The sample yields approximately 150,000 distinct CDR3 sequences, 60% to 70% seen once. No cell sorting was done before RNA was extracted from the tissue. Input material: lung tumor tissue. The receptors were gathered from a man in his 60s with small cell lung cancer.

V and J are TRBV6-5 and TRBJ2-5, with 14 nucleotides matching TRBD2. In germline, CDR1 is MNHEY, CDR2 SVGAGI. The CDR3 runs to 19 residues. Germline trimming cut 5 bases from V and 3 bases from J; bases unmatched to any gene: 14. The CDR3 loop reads CASSPTSGGTSGREETQYF. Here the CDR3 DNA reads TGTGCCAGCAGTCCCACCTCCGGGGGGACTAGCGGGAGAGAAGAGACCCAGTACTTC.

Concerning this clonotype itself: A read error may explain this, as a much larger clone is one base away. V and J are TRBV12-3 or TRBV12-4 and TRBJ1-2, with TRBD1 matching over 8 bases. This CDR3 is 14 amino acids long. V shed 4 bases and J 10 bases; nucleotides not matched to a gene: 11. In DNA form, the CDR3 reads TGTGCCAGCAGTTGGGCAGGGGGCCGTGATGTCTACACCTTC. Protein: CASSWAGGRDVYTF.

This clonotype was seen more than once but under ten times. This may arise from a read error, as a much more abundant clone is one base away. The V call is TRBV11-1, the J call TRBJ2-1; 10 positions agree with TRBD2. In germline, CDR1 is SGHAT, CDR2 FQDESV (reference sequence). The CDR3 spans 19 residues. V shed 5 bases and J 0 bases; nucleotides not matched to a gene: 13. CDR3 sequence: CASSVSGLADGSSYNEQFF. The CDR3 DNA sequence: TGTGCCAGCAGCGTTAGCGGACTAGCGGATGGGAGCTCCTACAATGAGCAGTTCTTC.

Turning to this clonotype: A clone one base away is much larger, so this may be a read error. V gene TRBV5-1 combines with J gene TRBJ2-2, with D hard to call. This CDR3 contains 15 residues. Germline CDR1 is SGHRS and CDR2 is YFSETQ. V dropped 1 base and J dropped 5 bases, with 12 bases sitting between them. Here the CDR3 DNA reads TGCGCCAGCAGCTTGAGGTCAACGGAGACCGGGGAGCTGTTTTTT. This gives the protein CASSLRSTETGELFF.

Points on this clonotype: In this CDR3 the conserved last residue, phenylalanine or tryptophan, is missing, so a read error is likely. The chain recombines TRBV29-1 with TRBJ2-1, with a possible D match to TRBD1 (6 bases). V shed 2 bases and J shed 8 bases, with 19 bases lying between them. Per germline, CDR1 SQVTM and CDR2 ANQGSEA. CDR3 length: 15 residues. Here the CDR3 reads CSVELLLNRGYEQFI. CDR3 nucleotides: TGCAGCGTTGAATTACTGCTTAATAGGGGGTATGAGCAGTTCATC.

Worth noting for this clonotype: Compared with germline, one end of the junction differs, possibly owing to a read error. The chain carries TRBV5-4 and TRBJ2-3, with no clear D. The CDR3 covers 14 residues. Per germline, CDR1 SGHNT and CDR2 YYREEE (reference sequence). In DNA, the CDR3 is TGTGCCAACAGCTCGGCCCGAAGCATAGATACGCAGTATTTT. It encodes CANSSARSIDTQYF.

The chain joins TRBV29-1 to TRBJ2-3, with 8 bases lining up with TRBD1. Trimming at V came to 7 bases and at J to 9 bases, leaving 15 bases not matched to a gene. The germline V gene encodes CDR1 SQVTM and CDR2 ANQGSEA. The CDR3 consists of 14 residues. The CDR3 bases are TGCAGCGGTATACCGGTACAGGGGGTTGGGACGCAGTATTTT. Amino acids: CSGIPVQGVGTQYF.

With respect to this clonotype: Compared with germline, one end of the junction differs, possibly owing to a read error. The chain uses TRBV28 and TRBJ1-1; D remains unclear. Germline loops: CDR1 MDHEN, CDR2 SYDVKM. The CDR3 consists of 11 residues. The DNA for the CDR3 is TGTGCCATACAGATTAACACTGAAGCTTTGTTT. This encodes CAIQINTEALF. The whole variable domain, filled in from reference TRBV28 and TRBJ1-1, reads DVKVTQSSRYLVKRTGEKVFLECVQDMDHENMFWYRQDPGLGLRLIYFSYDVKMKEKGDIPEGYSVSREKKERFSLILESASTNQTSMYLCAIQINTEALFGQGTRLTVV.

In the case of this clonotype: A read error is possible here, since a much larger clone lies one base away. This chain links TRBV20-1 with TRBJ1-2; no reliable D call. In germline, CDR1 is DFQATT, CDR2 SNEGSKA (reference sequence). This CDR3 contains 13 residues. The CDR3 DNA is TGCAGTCCTAGCCGCAGTGGTGACTATGGCTACACCTTC. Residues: CSPSRSGDYGYTF.

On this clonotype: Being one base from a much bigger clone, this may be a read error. In nucleotides, the CDR3 is TGTGCCATCAGTGAAGGCCGGGACAGGGCTCAGCCCCAGCATTTT. Amino acid sequence: CAISEGRDRAQPQHF. The V call is TRBV6-1, the J call TRBJ1-5; 9 nucleotides align to TRBD1. CDR3 length equals 15 residues. CDR1 is MNHNS and CDR2 is SASEGT in the germline V gene.

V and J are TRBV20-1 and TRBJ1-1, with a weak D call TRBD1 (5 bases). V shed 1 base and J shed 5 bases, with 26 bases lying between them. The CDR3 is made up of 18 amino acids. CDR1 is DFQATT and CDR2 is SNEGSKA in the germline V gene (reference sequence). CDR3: CSARAGSGGSWIITEAFF. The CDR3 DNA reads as TGCAGTGCTAGAGCGGGATCGGGGGGATCGTGGATCATTACTGAAGCTTTCTTT.

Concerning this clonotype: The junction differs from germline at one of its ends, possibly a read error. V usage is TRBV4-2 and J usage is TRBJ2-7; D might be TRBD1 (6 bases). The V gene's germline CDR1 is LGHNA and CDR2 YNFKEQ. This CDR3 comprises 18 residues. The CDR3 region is CASSQASRWAQGVGQQYF. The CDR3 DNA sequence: TGTGCCAGCAGCCAAGCTTCGAGGTGGGCACAGGGCGTGGGCCAGCAATACTTC.

The CDR3 region is CATSDPGTEQETQYF. The DNA of the CDR3 is TGTGCCACCAGCGATCCCGGGACAGAACAAGAGACCCAGTACTTC. This sequence joins TRBV24-1 and TRBJ2-5; 7 positions agree with TRBD1. V lost 7 bases, J lost 2 bases, and 9 bases stayed unmatched. Germline-derived CDR1 and CDR2 are KGHDR and SFDVKD. The CDR3 length is 15 residues.

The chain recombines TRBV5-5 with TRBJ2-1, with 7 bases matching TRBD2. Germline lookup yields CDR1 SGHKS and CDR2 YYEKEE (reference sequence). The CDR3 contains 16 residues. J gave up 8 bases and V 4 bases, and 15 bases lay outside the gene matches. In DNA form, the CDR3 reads TGTGCCAGCAGCATGGTAGGCACTAGCGTGAGGTATGAGCAGTTCTTC. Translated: CASSMVGTSVRYEQFF.

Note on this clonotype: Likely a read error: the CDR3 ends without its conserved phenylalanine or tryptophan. The CDR3 nucleotides are TGCGCCAGCAGCTTCGAGGGATTGGGGTATGGCTACACCTCC. Protein sequence: CASSFEGLGYGYTS. This chain joins TRBV5-1 and TRBJ1-2; D unclear. V was trimmed by 2 bases and J by 5 bases, leaving 13 bases between them. The CDR3 runs 14 residues. Germline-derived CDR1 and CDR2 are SGHRS and YFSETQ.

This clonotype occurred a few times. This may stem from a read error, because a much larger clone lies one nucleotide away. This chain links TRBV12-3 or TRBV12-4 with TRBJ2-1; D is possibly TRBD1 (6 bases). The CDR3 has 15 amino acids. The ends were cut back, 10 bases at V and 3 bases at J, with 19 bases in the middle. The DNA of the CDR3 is TGTGCCAACACCAAAGGGGGAATTCGCTACAATGAGCAGTTCTTC. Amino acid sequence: CANTKGGIRYNEQFF.

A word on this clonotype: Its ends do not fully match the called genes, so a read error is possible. The CDR3: CASSLGWGLEAFF. CDR3 bases: TGTGCCAGCAGCTTAGGTTGGGGACTTGAAGCCTTCTTT. The chain combines TRBV11-2 with TRBJ1-1; D perhaps matches TRBD1 (5 bases). Per the germline V gene, CDR1 is SGHAT and CDR2 is FQNNGV. This CDR3 spans 13 amino acids.

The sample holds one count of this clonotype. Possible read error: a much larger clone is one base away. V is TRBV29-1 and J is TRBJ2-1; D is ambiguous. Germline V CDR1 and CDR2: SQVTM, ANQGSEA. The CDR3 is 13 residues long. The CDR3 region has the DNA TGCAGCGTTGACCTGGGCCTCAACGATGAGCGGTTCTTC. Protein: CSVDLGLNDERFF.